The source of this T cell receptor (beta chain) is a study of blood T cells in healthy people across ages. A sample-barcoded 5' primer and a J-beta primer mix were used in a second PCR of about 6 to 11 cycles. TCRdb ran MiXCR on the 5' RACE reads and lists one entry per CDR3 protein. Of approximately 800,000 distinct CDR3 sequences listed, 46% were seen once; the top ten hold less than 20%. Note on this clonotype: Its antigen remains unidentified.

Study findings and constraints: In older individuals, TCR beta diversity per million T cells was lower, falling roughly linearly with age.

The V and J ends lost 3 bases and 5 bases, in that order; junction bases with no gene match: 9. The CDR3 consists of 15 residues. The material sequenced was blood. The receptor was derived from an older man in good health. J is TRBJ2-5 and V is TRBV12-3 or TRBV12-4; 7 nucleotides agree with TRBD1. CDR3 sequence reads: CASSFAQGVSETQYF. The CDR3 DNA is TGTGCCAGCAGTTTTGCCCAGGGGGTATCGGAGACCCAGTACTTC.